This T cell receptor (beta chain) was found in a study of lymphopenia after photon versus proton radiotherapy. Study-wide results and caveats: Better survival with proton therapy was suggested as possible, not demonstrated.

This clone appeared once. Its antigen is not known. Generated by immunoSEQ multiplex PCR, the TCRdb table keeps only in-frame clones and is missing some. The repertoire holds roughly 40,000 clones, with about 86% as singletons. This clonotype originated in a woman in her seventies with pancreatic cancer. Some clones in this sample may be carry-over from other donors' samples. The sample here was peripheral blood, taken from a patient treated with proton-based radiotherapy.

The CDR3 region has the DNA TGTGCCAGCTCACCAAATCGACAGGGGGAAAACATTCAGTACTTC. It yields the protein CASSPNRQGENIQYF. The chain combines TRBV18 with TRBJ2-4; 9 nucleotides agree with TRBD1. The V gene end was trimmed by 2 bases and the J gene end by 5 bases; junction bases not matched to a gene: 4. CDR3 length equals 15 residues. The germline CDR1 and CDR2 sequences are KGHSH and LQKENI.